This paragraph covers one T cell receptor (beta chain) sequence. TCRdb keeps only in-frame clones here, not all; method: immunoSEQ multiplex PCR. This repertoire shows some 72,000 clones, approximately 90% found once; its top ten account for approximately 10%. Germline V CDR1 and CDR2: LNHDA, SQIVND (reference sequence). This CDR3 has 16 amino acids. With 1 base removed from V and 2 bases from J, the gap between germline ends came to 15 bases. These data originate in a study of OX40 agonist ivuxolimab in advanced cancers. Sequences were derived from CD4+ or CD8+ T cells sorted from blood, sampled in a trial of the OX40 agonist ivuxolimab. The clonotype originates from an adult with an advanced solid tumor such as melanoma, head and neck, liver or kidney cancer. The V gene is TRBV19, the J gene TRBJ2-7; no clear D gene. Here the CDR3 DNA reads TGTGCCAGTAGTATAGTTGTCGCGGACCTACCCTACGAGCAGTACTTC. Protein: CASSIVVADLPYEQYF.